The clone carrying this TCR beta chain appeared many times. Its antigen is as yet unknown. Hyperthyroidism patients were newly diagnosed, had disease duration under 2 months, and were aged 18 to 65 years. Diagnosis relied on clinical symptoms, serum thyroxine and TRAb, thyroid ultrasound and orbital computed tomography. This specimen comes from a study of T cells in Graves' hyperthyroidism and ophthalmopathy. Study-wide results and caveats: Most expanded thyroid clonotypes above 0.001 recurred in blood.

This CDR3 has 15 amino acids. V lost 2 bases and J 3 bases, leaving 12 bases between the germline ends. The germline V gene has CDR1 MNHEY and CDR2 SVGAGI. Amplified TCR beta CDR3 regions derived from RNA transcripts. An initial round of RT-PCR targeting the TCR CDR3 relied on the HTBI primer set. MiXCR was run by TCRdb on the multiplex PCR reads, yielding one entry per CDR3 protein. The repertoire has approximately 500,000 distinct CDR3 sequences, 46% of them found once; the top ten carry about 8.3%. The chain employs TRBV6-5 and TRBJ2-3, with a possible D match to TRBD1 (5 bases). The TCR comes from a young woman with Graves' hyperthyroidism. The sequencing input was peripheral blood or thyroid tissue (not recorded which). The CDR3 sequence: CASSYGQGRTDTQYF. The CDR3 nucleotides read TGTGCCAGCAGTTACGGGCAGGGTCGAACAGATACGCAGTATTTT.